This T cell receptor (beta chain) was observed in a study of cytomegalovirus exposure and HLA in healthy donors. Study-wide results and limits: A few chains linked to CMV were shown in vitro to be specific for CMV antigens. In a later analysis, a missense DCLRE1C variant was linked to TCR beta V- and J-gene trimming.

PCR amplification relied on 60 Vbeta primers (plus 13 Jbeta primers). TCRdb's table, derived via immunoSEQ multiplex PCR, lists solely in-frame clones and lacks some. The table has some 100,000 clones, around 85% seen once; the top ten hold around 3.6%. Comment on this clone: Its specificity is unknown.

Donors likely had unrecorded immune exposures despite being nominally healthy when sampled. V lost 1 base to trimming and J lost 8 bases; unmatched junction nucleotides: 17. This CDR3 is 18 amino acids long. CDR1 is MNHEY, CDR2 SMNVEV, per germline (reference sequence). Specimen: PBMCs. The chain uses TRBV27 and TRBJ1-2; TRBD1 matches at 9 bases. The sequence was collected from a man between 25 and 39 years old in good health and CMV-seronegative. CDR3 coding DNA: TGTGCCAGCAGTTTATTAGCCACTCCCGGGACAGGGCCTGGCGGCTACACCTTC. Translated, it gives CASSLLATPGTGPGGYTF.